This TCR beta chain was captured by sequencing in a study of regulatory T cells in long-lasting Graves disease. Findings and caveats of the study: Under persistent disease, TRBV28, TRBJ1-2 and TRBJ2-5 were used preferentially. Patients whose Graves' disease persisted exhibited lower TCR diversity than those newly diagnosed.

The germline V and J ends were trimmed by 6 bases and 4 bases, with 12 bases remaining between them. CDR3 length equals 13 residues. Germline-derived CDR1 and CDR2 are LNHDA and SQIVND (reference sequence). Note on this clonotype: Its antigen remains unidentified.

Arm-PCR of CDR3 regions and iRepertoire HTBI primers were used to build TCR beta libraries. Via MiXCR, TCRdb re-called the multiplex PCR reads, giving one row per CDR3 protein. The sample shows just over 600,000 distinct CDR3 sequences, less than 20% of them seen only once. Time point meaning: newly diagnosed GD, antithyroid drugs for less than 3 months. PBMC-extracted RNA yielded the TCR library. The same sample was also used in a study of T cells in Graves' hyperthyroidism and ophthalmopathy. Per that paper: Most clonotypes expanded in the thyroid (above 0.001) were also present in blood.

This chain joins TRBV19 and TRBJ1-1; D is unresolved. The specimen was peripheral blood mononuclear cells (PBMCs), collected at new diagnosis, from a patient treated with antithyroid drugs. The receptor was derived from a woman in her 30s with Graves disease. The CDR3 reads CASSPGRPTEAFF. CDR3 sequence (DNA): TGTGCCAGTAGCCCCGGGCGACCCACTGAAGCTTTCTTT. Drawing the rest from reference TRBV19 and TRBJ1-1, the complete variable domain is DGGITQSPKYLFRKEGQNVTLSCEQNLNHDAMYWYRQDPGQGLRLIYYSQIVNDFQKGDIAEGYSVSREKKESFPLTVTSAQKNPTAFYLCASSPGRPTEAFFGQGTRLTVV.